This T cell receptor beta chain derives from a study of tumor-infiltrating lymphocytes in oesophageal squamous cell carcinoma. TCRdb processed the PCR reads anew with MiXCR; each CDR3 protein has one entry. In the table there are roughly 11,000 distinct CDR3 sequences, less than 65% of which are singletons. There are 13 residues in the CDR3. Germline V lookup: CDR1 SGHTA, CDR2 FQGNSA. The V gene lost 0 bases and the J gene lost 7 bases, with 9 bases spanning the gap. The genes are TRBV7-2 and TRBJ1-1, with D uncertain. Sequenced sample: esophageal tumor tissue. The TCR comes from a male donor with esophageal squamous cell carcinoma. CDR3 DNA: TGTGCCAGCAGCTTAGCTCCGACCCGTGAAGCTTTCTTT. It encodes CASSLAPTREAFF.